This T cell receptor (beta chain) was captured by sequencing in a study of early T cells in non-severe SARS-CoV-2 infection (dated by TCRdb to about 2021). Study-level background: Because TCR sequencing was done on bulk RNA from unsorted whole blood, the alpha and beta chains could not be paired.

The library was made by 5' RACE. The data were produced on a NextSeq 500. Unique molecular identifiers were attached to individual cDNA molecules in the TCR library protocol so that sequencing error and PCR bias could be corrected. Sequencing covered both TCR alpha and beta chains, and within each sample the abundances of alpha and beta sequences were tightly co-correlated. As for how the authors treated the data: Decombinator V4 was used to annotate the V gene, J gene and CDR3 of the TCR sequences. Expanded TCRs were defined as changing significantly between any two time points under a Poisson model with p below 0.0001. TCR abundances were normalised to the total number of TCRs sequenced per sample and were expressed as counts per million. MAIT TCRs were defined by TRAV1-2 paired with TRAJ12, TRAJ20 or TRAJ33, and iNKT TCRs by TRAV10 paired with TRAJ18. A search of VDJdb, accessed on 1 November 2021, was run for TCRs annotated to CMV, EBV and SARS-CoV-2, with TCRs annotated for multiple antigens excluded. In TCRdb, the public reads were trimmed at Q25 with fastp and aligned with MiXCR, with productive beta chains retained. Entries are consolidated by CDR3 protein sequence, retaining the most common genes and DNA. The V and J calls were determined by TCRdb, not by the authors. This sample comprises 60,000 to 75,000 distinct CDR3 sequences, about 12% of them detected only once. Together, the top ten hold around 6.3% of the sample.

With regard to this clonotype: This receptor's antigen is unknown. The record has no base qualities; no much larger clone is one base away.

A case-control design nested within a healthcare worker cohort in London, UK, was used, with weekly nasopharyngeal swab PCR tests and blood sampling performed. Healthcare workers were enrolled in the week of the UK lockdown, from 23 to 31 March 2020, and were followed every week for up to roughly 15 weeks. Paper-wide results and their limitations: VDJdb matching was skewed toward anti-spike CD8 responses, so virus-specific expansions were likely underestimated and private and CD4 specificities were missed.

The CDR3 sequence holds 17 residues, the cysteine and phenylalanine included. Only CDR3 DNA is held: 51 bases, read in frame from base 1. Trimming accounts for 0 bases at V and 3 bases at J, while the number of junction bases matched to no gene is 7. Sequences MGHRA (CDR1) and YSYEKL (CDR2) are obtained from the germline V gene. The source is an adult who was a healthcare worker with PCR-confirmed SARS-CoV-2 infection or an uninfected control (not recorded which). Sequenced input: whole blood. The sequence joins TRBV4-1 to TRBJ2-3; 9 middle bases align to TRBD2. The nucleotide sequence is TGCGCCAGCAGCCAAGATCTGGCGGGGGGGCCAACAGATACGCAGTATTTT. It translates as CASSQDLAGGPTDTQYF.